This TCR beta chain was found in a study of shared clonotypes between healthy human individuals. General observations from the study: Researchers sampled only blood; tissue repertoires likely differ. Estimated richness values were generally larger in naive subsets than in memory subsets.

The junction had 12 bases not matched to a gene; V was cut back by 3 bases and J by 5 bases. The CDR3 sequence is 16 residues long. The germline CDR1 and CDR2 sequences are SGDLS and YYNGEE. Only CD45RO-negative cells positively selected for CCR7 counted as naive CD8 cells, so terminally differentiated effector memory CD45RA+ cells were excluded. All the donors were Caucasian adults who lived in Nashville, Tennessee. This clone was seen only once. Its matching antigen is unknown. Several immunoSEQ 96-well plates shared each subset's DNA, each plate a replicate. Produced via immunoSEQ multiplex PCR; TCRdb's table is partial and in-frame only. The sample gives 2 million to 2.5 million clones, approximately 95% of which show up once; 0.9% to 1.4% is in the top ten.

This chain links TRBV9 with TRBJ2-7, with 9 nucleotides matching TRBD2. The sequenced sample was naive CD8+ T cells sorted from blood. The receptor was derived from a man younger than 35 in good health. The CDR3 nucleotides read TGTGCCAGCAGCGCCTATTCAAAGACTAGCGGCCACGAGCAGTACTTC. Residues: CASSAYSKTSGHEQYF.